These 28 T cell receptor beta chains were all obtained from the same sample, sequenced in a study of cytomegalovirus exposure and HLA in healthy donors. The PCR contained 60 Vbeta and 13 Jbeta primers. Using immunoSEQ multiplex PCR, the repertoire was profiled, and TCRdb retains in-frame clones only, with some absent. The sample shows over 100,000 clones, about 9.1% of them seen only once. The sample taken for sequencing was PBMCs. The receptors here all came from a woman aged 40 to 49 in good health and CMV-seropositive.

The rearrangement uses TRBV19 and TRBJ2-2, with D possibly matching TRBD1 (6 bases). This CDR3 is built from 17 residues. Germline V CDR1 and CDR2: LNHDA, SQIVND (reference sequence). Between the trimmed V and J ends, which lost 3 bases and 3 bases, there was a span of 17 bases. The DNA for the CDR3 is TGTGCCAGTAGTATGTCACCAGGCCAGGGGTACACCGGGGAGCTGTTTTTT. Its translation is CASSMSPGQGYTGELFF.

In regard to this clone: Within the sample, other DNA sequences also encode this same CDR3. The chain joins TRBV5-1 to TRBJ2-2; 8 bases line up with TRBD1. The CDR3 is 16 residues long. Germline assignment: CDR1 SGHRS and CDR2 YFSETQ. The J segment lost 2 bases and the V segment lost 2 bases, leaving 5 bases of the junction unmatched. The CDR3 is CASSFIAGGNTGELFF. CDR3 sequence (DNA): TGCGCCAGCAGCTTCATAGCAGGGGGCAACACCGGGGAGCTGTTTTTT.

The chain has TRBV15 and TRBJ2-7; 8 nucleotides match TRBD1. Germline V gives CDR1 LNHNV, CDR2 YYDKDF (reference sequence). This CDR3 is built from 13 residues. Trimming at V came to 6 bases and at J to 3 bases, leaving 4 bases not matched to a gene. CDR3 sequence (DNA): TGTGCCACCAGTTTCGGACAGGGCTACGAGCAGTACTTC. It codes for CATSFGQGYEQYF.

The rearrangement links TRBV19 to TRBJ2-7; 8 positions agree with TRBD1. This CDR3 comprises 14 residues. CDR1 is LNHDA and CDR2 is SQIVND in the germline V gene (reference sequence). The J segment lost 1 base and the V segment lost 3 bases, leaving 2 bases of the junction unmatched. The CDR3 nucleotides are TGTGCCAGTAGTATCTACAGGGGGTCCTACGAGCAGTACTTC. Translation: CASSIYRGSYEQYF. The complete variable domain, with remaining parts taken from reference TRBV19 and TRBJ2-7, reads DGGITQSPKYLFRKEGQNVTLSCEQNLNHDAMYWYRQDPGQGLRLIYYSQIVNDFQKGDIAEGYSVSREKKESFPLTVTSAQKNPTAFYLCASSIYRGSYEQYFGPGTRLTVT.

This clone was recorded a few times. The V and J genes are TRBV10-2 and TRBJ1-1, with a possible D match to TRBD1 (6 bases). V was clipped by 6 bases and J by 3 bases, with 11 bases between them. Per germline, CDR1 WSHSY and CDR2 SAAADI. This CDR3 region has 13 residues. The CDR3: CASSLQGDTEAFF. The CDR3 DNA follows: TGCGCCAGCAGCCTACAGGGTGACACTGAAGCTTTCTTT.

The J gene is TRBJ1-6, the V gene TRBV18; D perhaps matches TRBD1 (5 bases). The CDR3 extends over 15 amino acids. CDR1 and CDR2 from the germline V gene are KGHSH and LQKENI. V gave up 5 bases and J gave up 10 bases, with 18 bases separating them. The CDR3 DNA reads TGTGCCAGCTCAGCCGGGACTCTGGTCGGCTCACCCCTCCACTTT. Translating gives CASSAGTLVGSPLHF.

Notes on this clone: The identical CDR3 is also encoded by other nucleotide sequences in the sample. The rearrangement links TRBV7-9 to TRBJ2-3, with no clear D. Per germline, CDR1 SEHNR and CDR2 FQNEAQ (reference sequence). V gave up 4 bases and J gave up 0 bases, with 5 bases separating them. The CDR3 contains 13 residues. CDR3 nucleotides: TGTGCCAGCAGCTCCAGTAGCACAGATACGCAGTATTTT. It codes for CASSSSSTDTQYF.

V usage is TRBV2 and J usage is TRBJ1-2; perhaps TRBD1 as D (5 bases). This CDR3 has 15 amino acids. Deletions cut 5 bases from V and 1 base from J, with 14 bases between. The V gene's germline CDR1 is SNHLY and CDR2 FYNNEI. This CDR3 reads CASSPGLGHNYGYTF. The DNA of the CDR3 is TGTGCCAGCAGTCCGGGACTCGGACATAACTATGGCTACACCTTC.

The CDR3 region is CASRDLRTVTDTQYF. In DNA, the CDR3 is TGTGCCAGTAGGGACCTAAGGACAGTCACAGATACGCAGTATTTT. The rearrangement joins TRBV19 to TRBJ2-3, with D perhaps matching TRBD1 (6 bases). Trimming stripped 6 bases from V and 2 bases from J, with 15 bases between. Germline CDR1 LNHDA, CDR2 SQIVND (reference sequence). The CDR3 sequence is 15 residues long.

J is TRBJ2-7 and V is TRBV5-1; a possible D gene is TRBD2 (5 bases). This CDR3 contains 14 residues. Trimming cost V 0 bases and J 0 bases, with 7 bases left between them. Germline V CDR1 and CDR2: SGHRS, YFSETQ. The CDR3 DNA reads as TGCGCCAGCAGCTTGGTCGCGGGCTCCTACGAGCAGTACTTC. Translation gives CASSLVAGSYEQYF.

This clone was seen a few times. The rearrangement uses TRBV5-1 and TRBJ2-7, with D possibly being TRBD1 (5 bases). V shed 0 bases and J shed 3 bases, with 7 bases lying between them. The CDR3 has 13 residues. Germline V lookup: CDR1 SGHRS, CDR2 YFSETQ. CDR3 in DNA: TGCGCCAGCAGCTTGGGACAGAGCTACGAGCAGTACTTC. It is translated as CASSLGQSYEQYF.

A few counts support this clone. The chain couples TRBV7-6 to TRBJ1-4; D not resolved. V was shortened by 6 bases and J by 0 bases, with 11 bases between the two germline ends. CDR1 is SGHVS, CDR2 FNYEAQ, per germline. The CDR3 is 15 amino acids. The CDR3 DNA follows: TGTGCCAGCAGGCGGTCCGCCGCAACTAATGAAAAACTGTTTTTT. Protein: CASRRSAATNEKLFF.

This clone was counted between two and nine times. The J gene is TRBJ1-6, the V gene TRBV7-2; TRBD1 might be the D (5 bases). The germline CDR1 and CDR2 sequences are SGHTA and FQGNSA. V lost 3 bases and J lost 5, with 17 bases in between. The CDR3 is made up of 17 amino acids. The chain's CDR3 is CASSFGSGARNNSPLHF. The CDR3, as DNA: TGTGCCAGCAGCTTTGGGAGCGGGGCCCGAAATAATTCACCCCTCCACTTT. The full variable domain, with the rest looked up from reference TRBV7-2 and TRBJ1-6, is GAGVSQSPSNKVTEKGKDVELRCDPISGHTALYWYRQSLGQGLEFLIYFQGNSAPDKSGLPSDRFSAERTGGSVSTLTIQRTQQEDSAVYLCASSFGSGARNNSPLHFGNGTRLTVT.

This clone was recorded a few times. The chain combines TRBV25-1 with TRBJ1-2, with D possibly TRBD1 on 5 matching bases. Germline CDR1 reads MGHDK; CDR2 reads SYGVNS. The CDR3 has 14 residues. V shed 7 bases and J shed 6 bases, with 18 bases lying between them. CDR3 region: CASKGAIGEHGYTF. As DNA, the CDR3 is TGTGCCAGCAAAGGGGCTATTGGAGAGCATGGCTACACCTTC.

This clone was seen a handful of times. This chain uses TRBV7-9 with TRBJ2-5, with 9 bases lining up with TRBD2. The trim removed 4 bases at V and 3 bases at J, leaving 0 bases unmatched. This CDR3 region has 13 residues. Germline V gene data show CDR1 as SEHNR and CDR2 as FQNEAQ (reference sequence). The CDR3 region is CASSSSGEETQYF. The DNA of the CDR3 is TGTGCCAGCAGCTCTAGCGGGGAAGAGACCCAGTACTTC.

This clone came up a few times. This chain uses TRBV5-1 with TRBJ1-1; no reliable D call. Germline V CDR1 and CDR2: SGHRS, YFSETQ. The CDR3 runs to 13 residues. The germline V and J ends were trimmed by 4 bases and 2 bases, with 9 bases remaining between them. CDR3: CASSAGLNTEAFF. Here the CDR3 DNA reads TGCGCCAGCAGCGCGGGCCTCAACACTGAAGCTTTCTTT.

The gene calls are TRBV27 and TRBJ1-6; D possibly corresponds to TRBD1 (6 bases). This CDR3 is 17 amino acids long. The V end lost 2 bases, the J end lost 2 bases, and 13 bases lay between the germline ends. CDR1 and CDR2 from the germline V gene are MNHEY and SMNVEV (reference sequence). The CDR3 DNA is TGTGCCAGCAGTTTAAGGGGCAGGGGCCCCTATAATTCACCCCTCCACTTT. It codes for CASSLRGRGPYNSPLHF.

This clone was found a few times. The chain employs TRBV11-3 and TRBJ2-2; a possible D gene is TRBD2 (6 bases). This CDR3 spans 15 amino acids. Germline CDR1 is SGHNT and CDR2 is YENEEA. The V gene lost 2 bases and the J gene lost 7 bases, with 14 bases spanning the gap. The chain's CDR3 is CASSLPGLRSGELFF. In DNA, the CDR3 is TGTGCCAGCAGCTTACCGGGACTGAGAAGCGGGGAGCTGTTTTTT.

This clone has just a few counts. V and J are TRBV29-1 and TRBJ2-5; 15 bases align to TRBD2. V shed 1 base and J 3 bases; nucleotides not matched to a gene: 0. Germline V lookup: CDR1 SQVTM, CDR2 ANQGSEA. The CDR3 length is 15 residues. CDR3 bases: TGCAGCGTTGAAGGGACTAGCGGGGGGGAAGAGACCCAGTACTTC. Translation gives CSVEGTSGGEETQYF. The complete variable domain, with remaining parts taken from reference TRBV29-1 and TRBJ2-5, reads SAVISQKPSRDICQRGTSLTIQCQVDSQVTMMFWYRQQPGQSLTLIATANQGSEATYESGFVIDKFPISRPNLTFSTLTVSNMSPEDSSIYLCSVEGTSGGEETQYFGPGTRLLVL.

This clone was seen only a few times. The chain joins TRBV11-3 to TRBJ2-7; 8 nucleotides agree with TRBD1. Germline V gene sequence: CDR1 SGHNT, CDR2 YENEEA. The CDR3 contains 14 residues. V lost 2 bases and J lost 2; bases outside the gene matches: 2. The CDR3 coding sequence is TGTGCCAGCAGCTTAAGACAGGGGCCCTACGAGCAGTACTTC. Translation: CASSLRQGPYEQYF.

This clone has only a few counts. V gene TRBV23-1 combines with J gene TRBJ2-5; tentative D call: TRBD1 (5 bases). TRBV23-1 is treated as an ORF (open reading frame) with a function not yet certain. Trimming removed 0 bases at V and 6 bases at J, with 14 bases between. The CDR3 is 15 amino acids. Here the CDR3 DNA reads TGCGCCAGCAGTCAATCCGAAACAGGCGAGAAGACCCAGTACTTC. Amino acid sequence: CASSQSETGEKTQYF.

The gene calls are TRBV20-1 and TRBJ2-7; D is unresolved. V shed 3 bases and J shed 9 bases, with 12 bases lying between them. The CDR3 is made up of 11 amino acids. Germline assignment: CDR1 DFQATT and CDR2 SNEGSKA (reference sequence). The CDR3 bases are TGCAGTGCTAGGACGGGTCCCGGGCAGTACTTC. It codes for CSARTGPGQYF.

The CDR3 spells CASSDRGYEQYF. Written as DNA, the CDR3 is TGCGCCAGCAGTGACAGGGGGTACGAGCAGTACTTC. The chain combines TRBV10-2 with TRBJ2-7; TRBD1 agrees at 7 bases. The CDR3 extends over 12 amino acids. Germline V CDR1 and CDR2: WSHSY, SAAADI. V was clipped by 3 bases and J by 4 bases; unmatched bases: 0.

This clone has just a few counts. The chain has TRBV2 and TRBJ2-1, with 8 bases that match TRBD2. Germline assignment: CDR1 SNHLY and CDR2 FYNNEI. CDR3 length: 15 amino acids. Losses at the gene ends were 2 bases for V and 15 bases for J; bases not matched to a gene: 15. CDR3 amino acids: CASSETAGVTSHRFF. CDR3 DNA sequence: TGTGCCAGCAGTGAAACAGCGGGGGTTACCTCACACCGGTTCTTC.

The chain combines TRBV18 with TRBJ1-1; 7 bases line up with TRBD1. CDR3 size: 14 residues. Germline values: CDR1 KGHSH, CDR2 LQKENI. The trim removed 2 bases at V and 5 bases at J, leaving 5 bases unmatched. The CDR3 here is CASSPTGEFTEAFF. CDR3 in DNA: TGTGCCAGCTCACCAACAGGGGAGTTTACTGAAGCTTTCTTT.

This chain links TRBV6-5 with TRBJ2-5, with 10 bases lining up with TRBD1. Germline CDR1 reads MNHEY; CDR2 reads SVGAGI. J was trimmed by 5 bases and V by 7 bases; bases with no gene match: 10. The CDR3 spans 15 residues. CDR3 DNA: TGTGCCAGCACCATCGACAGGGGGCTATTGGAGACCCAGTACTTC. It codes for CASTIDRGLLETQYF.

This chain links TRBV19 with TRBJ1-4; TRBD1 agrees at 8 bases. Losses at the gene ends were 4 bases for V and 4 bases for J; bases not matched to a gene: 11. CDR1 is LNHDA and CDR2 is SQIVND in the germline V gene (reference sequence). The CDR3 has 17 residues. The CDR3: CASSRTGKRGGNEKLFF. The CDR3 DNA sequence: TGTGCCAGTAGTAGGACAGGGAAAAGAGGGGGTAATGAAAAACTGTTTTTT. Full variable domain (rest looked up from reference TRBV19 and TRBJ1-4): DGGITQSPKYLFRKEGQNVTLSCEQNLNHDAMYWYRQDPGQGLRLIYYSQIVNDFQKGDIAEGYSVSREKKESFPLTVTSAQKNPTAFYLCASSRTGKRGGNEKLFFGSGTQLSVL.

The chain couples TRBV15 to TRBJ2-2; 7 bases are a match to TRBD1. The CDR3 extends over 15 amino acids. Germline V gives CDR1 LNHNV, CDR2 YYDKDF (reference sequence). After removal of 3 bases from V and 6 bases from J, the junction contained 7 bases not matched to a gene. Here the CDR3 DNA reads TGTGCCACCAGCAGGGATAACAGGGGACCCGGGGAGCTGTTTTTT. As protein: CATSRDNRGPGELFF.